This T cell receptor beta chain was captured by sequencing in a study of OX40 agonist ivuxolimab in advanced cancers. CDR3 size: 16 residues. With 2 bases removed from V and 0 bases from J, the gap between germline ends came to 10 bases. Germline V lookup: CDR1 MNHEY, CDR2 SVGAGI. Clones were sequenced by immunoSEQ multiplex PCR, and TCRdb holds only the in-frame ones, with some missing. The sample shows approximately 38,000 clones, approximately 87% of them seen only once. This chain uses TRBV6-5 with TRBJ1-4; a possible D gene is TRBD1 (6 bases). The material sequenced was CD4+ or CD8+ T cells sorted from blood, taken in a trial of the OX40 agonist ivuxolimab. This TCR came from an adult with an advanced solid tumor such as melanoma, head and neck, liver or kidney cancer. CDR3 in amino acids: CASSYAGGATNEKLFF. The CDR3, as DNA: TGTGCCAGCAGTTACGCGGGGGGCGCAACTAATGAAAAACTGTTTTTT.